The sequence of this TCR beta chain was determined in a study of PD-L1 blockade in urothelial cancer. Time point reported: pretreatment peripheral blood. Pretreatment and on-treatment samples were taken, numbering 1 to 8 per patient. The germline V gene encodes CDR1 GTSNPN and CDR2 SVGIG (reference sequence). This CDR3 spans 12 amino acids. V was shortened by 7 bases and J by 1 base, with 8 bases between the two germline ends. Concerning this clone: Its target is unknown.

Assay used: immunoSEQ multiplex PCR; TCRdb lists only in-frame clones, some missing. The table has 130,000 or so clones, 70% to 85% seen once. Findings and caveats of the study: Below-median pretreatment blood TCR clonality predicted better survival. Expansion of tumor-associated blood clones at 3 weeks was greater in durable-benefit patients.

The sample here was PBMCs, taken around atezolizumab (anti-PD-L1) treatment. This TCR was sampled from a man aged 50 to 59 with urothelial cancer. The chain uses TRBV30 and TRBJ1-3; D gene ambiguous. The CDR3 spells CALQLSGNTIYF. As DNA, the CDR3 is TGTGCCTTACAGCTTTCTGGAAACACCATATATTTT. Supplemented by reference TRBV30 and TRBJ1-3, the full variable domain reads SQTIHQWPATLVQPVGSPLSLECTVEGTSNPNLYWYRQAAGRGLQLLFYSVGIGQISSEVPQNLSASRPQDRQFILSSKKLLLSDSGFYLCALQLSGNTIYFGEGSWLTVV.